The clone carrying this T cell receptor beta chain was recorded at least ten times. The CDR3 has 15 amino acids. Germline V gene sequence: CDR1 SNHLY, CDR2 FYNNEI. With 5 bases clipped from V and 7 bases from J, the junction kept 11 bases outside the gene matches. The source of the sample is a study of blood T cell repertoires in COVID-19. Sequencing used immunoSEQ multiplex PCR; TCRdb keeps in-frame clones, though not all of them. Of 150,000 to 200,000 clones in the sample, around four fifths were seen once. The chain is built from TRBV2 and TRBJ1-2; 9 nucleotides line up with TRBD1. Input material: peripheral blood. This receptor was identified in a man aged 60-69 years with COVID-19, enrolled during active disease. In nucleotides, the CDR3 is TGTGCCAGCAGTACCTCGGGACAGGGTATCAGTGGCTACACCTTC. Protein sequence: CASSTSGQGISGYTF.